Listed here is a single T cell receptor (beta chain). Measured with immunoSEQ multiplex PCR; TCRdb has only the in-frame clones, and not every one. Seen here are a few hundred thousand clones, around nine tenths observed once, and the top ten hold roughly 2.3%. The record originates from a study of blood T cell repertoires in COVID-19. Study-wide context: From the United States, Italy and Spain came samples of acute and convalescent COVID-19.

The CDR3 is made up of 12 amino acids. The V gene's germline CDR1 is SGHRS and CDR2 YFSETQ. Between the trimmed V and J ends, which lost 0 bases and 8 bases, there was a span of 8 bases. The origin of this receptor is a man aged 45-65 years with acute or convalescent COVID-19. This sequence joins TRBV5-1 and TRBJ1-2; D gene uncertain. Sequences were obtained from peripheral blood. CDR3 amino acids: CASSLGGEGYTF. The CDR3 DNA reads as TGCGCCAGCAGCTTGGGGGGAGAAGGCTACACCTTC.